The sequence of this TCR beta chain was determined in a study of T-cell memory formation after mild COVID-19. TCRdb recomputed calls from the 5' RACE reads with MiXCR, one row per CDR3 protein. The top ten clones hold 28% of a sample with 85,000 to 130,000 distinct CDR3 sequences, 15% to 20% of them seen once. The CDR3 extends over 14 amino acids. Trimming took off 1 base at V and 3 bases at J, with 9 bases between the two ends. Specimen: PBMCs or a T cell subset sorted from them (not recorded which). This TCR came from an adult woman who had mild COVID-19 (a few samples of this study predate the infection). Cell type and time point are not known. The chain carries TRBV12-3 or TRBV12-4 and TRBJ1-2; no definite D call. CDR3 coding DNA: TGTGCCAGCAGTTTAGGGGGATGGTACTATGGCTACACCTTC. Translating it yields CASSLGGWYYGYTF.